This TCR beta chain was sequenced during a study of blood T cell repertoires in COVID-19. This CDR3 has 15 residues. CDR1 is MDHEN and CDR2 is SYDVKM in the germline V gene. Trimming stripped 5 bases from V and 4 bases from J, with 17 bases between. The table came from immunoSEQ multiplex PCR; TCRdb's copy has only in-frame clones and leaves some out. The table includes approximately 400,000 clones, more than 75% detected once. The origin of this receptor is a woman aged 18-29 years who had recovered from COVID-19. The V and J genes are TRBV28 and TRBJ1-1; weak D call: TRBD1 (5 bases). Source material: PBMCs or T cells enriched from blood (not recorded which). CDR3 region: CASSGSIRVGTEAFF. The CDR3 nucleotides are TGTGCCAGCAGTGGCTCGATCAGGGTGGGCACTGAAGCTTTCTTT.